Listed below are T cell receptor beta chains from one sample, sequenced in a study of blood T cell repertoires in COVID-19. Libraries were prepared by immunoSEQ multiplex PCR; TCRdb keeps only in-frame clonotypes and omits some of them. The sample contains roughly 300,000 clones, 86% of which appear only once. The specimen was peripheral blood. The source is a woman between 50 and 59 years old with acute or convalescent COVID-19. Each CDR3 is given with its conserved first and last residue. The D gene is left open where the match is weak. Clone size is given for some rows only: seen once, a few or many times, or a class if the clone is expanded.

v_call	clone_size	j_call	d_call	cdr3_nt	cdr3_aa
TRBV5-1	.	TRBJ2-5	.	TGCGCCAGCAGCTTGGAGAGGGTGAATCAAGAGACCCAGTACTTC	CASSLERVNQETQYF
TRBV9	.	TRBJ1-6	TRBD1	TGTGCCAGCAGCGCGACAGGGGCACTTAATTCACCCCTCCACTTT	CASSATGALNSPLHF
TRBV27	.	TRBJ1-4	.	TGTGCCAGCAGTTTTCACCCGACAGGACCGAATGAAAAACTGTTTTTT	CASSFHPTGPNEKLFF
TRBV2	.	TRBJ2-5	TRBD1	TGTGCCAGCAACTCGAAGAGAGGGACAGATGGGGAGACCCAGTACTTC	CASNSKRGTDGETQYF
TRBV24-1	.	TRBJ1-2	.	TGTGCCAAGGGCAGGGGTTCTAACTATGGCTACACCTTC	CAKGRGSNYGYTF
TRBV5-1	.	TRBJ2-7	TRBD2	TGCGCCAGCAGCCCCGGGACTAGCGGGAGGTACGAGCAGTACTTC	CASSPGTSGRYEQYF
TRBV3-1/TRBV3-2	.	TRBJ2-7	TRBD1	TGTGCCAGCAGCCAACCCTGGGGACAGGGGGGCGAGCAGTACTTC	CASSQPWGQGGEQYF
TRBV6-5	.	TRBJ1-5	.	TGTGCCAGCAGACAGGGTGGAGGCAATCAGCCCCAGCATTTT	CASRQGGGNQPQHF
TRBV7-8	.	TRBJ1-1	.	TGTGCCAGCAGACATATTGAAGGAGGGAGGACTGAAGCTTTCTTT	CASRHIEGGRTEAFF
TRBV6-6	.	TRBJ1-4	.	TGTGCCGCGTCGTATGCGGAAAAACTGTTTTTT	CAASYAEKLFF
TRBV11-2	.	TRBJ2-5	TRBD1	TGTGCCAGCAGTTTAGGGACAGGTCAAGAGACCCAGTACTTC	CASSLGTGQETQYF
TRBV2	.	TRBJ2-1	TRBD2	TGTGCCAGTGGGGGACTAGCGGGAGTATGGCAGTTCTTC	CASGGLAGVWQFF
TRBV27	.	TRBJ2-7	TRBD2	TGTGCCAGCCTAAGCTCGGGACTAGGAGGTGTTGTGCAGTACTTC	CASLSSGLGGVVQYF
TRBV29-1	few	TRBJ2-7	TRBD2	TGCAGCGTTGCCCGGACTAGCGAAAACGAGCAGTACTTC	CSVARTSENEQYF
TRBV28	.	TRBJ2-5	.	TGTGCCAGCAGTTTACAGGGGGGCGGAGAGACCCAGTACTTC	CASSLQGGGETQYF
TRBV9	.	TRBJ1-5	.	TGTGCCAGCAGCGTAGCCGGGGAACCCAATCAGCCCCAGCATTTT	CASSVAGEPNQPQHF
TRBV18	.	TRBJ2-1	.	TGTGCCAGCTCACCTCCCCACGGGGAGCAGTTCTTC	CASSPPHGEQFF
TRBV5-8	.	TRBJ2-1	TRBD1	TGTGCCAGCTCAGGGCCAGGGGGCAGCTTTGAGCAGTTCTTC	CASSGPGGSFEQFF
TRBV5-1	.	TRBJ2-2	TRBD1	TGCGCCAGCAGCTTGTCGGGACAGGGTAACACCGGGGAGCTGTTTTTT	CASSLSGQGNTGELFF
TRBV7-2	.	TRBJ2-2	TRBD2	TGTGCCAGCGCCCCTCGACTAGCGGGCCAGGGTTTCGGGGAGCTGTTTTTT	CASAPRLAGQGFGELFF
TRBV19	.	TRBJ2-1	TRBD2	TGTGCCAGTAGTAGACTAGCGGGCTCCTACAATGAGCAGTTCTTC	CASSRLAGSYNEQFF
TRBV27	.	TRBJ2-4	.	TGTGCCAGCAGTTTATCTACATGGACTGGCCTAGCCAAAAACATTCAGTACTTC	CASSLSTWTGLAKNIQYF
TRBV7-2	few	TRBJ1-3	TRBD1	TGTGCCAGCAGCTCACCGGGGGGACAGGGGGCGTTTGGAAACACCATATATTTT	CASSSPGGQGAFGNTIYF
TRBV5-4	.	TRBJ2-7	TRBD1	TGTGCCAGCAGCTCCGGACAGGGCGAGCAGTACTTC	CASSSGQGEQYF
TRBV4-1	.	TRBJ2-3	TRBD2	TGCGCCAGCAGCCAATACGGGACTAGCGGGAGTCTCGGTTTGGCAGATACGCAGTATTTT	CASSQYGTSGSLGLADTQYF
TRBV12-3/TRBV12-4	.	TRBJ1-1	TRBD1	TGTGCCAGCACCTATAGGACAGGCCGGGAAGCTTTCTTT	CASTYRTGREAFF
TRBV7-9	.	TRBJ1-4	.	TGTGCCAGCATGTTCGGAGGGGCTAATGAAAAACTGTTTTTT	CASMFGGANEKLFF
TRBV13	.	TRBJ2-3	TRBD2	TGTGCCAGCAGCTTAGTGGGACTAGCGGGAGTCACAGATACGCAGTATTTT	CASSLVGLAGVTDTQYF
TRBV7-9	.	TRBJ2-7	TRBD1	TGTGCCAGCAGCACCAGGGGGCGTCAATCCTACGAGCAGTACTTC	CASSTRGRQSYEQYF
TRBV3-1/TRBV3-2	.	TRBJ2-1	TRBD2	TGTGCCAGCAGCCCAGCGGGAGTCTCCTACAATGAGCAGTTCTTC	CASSPAGVSYNEQFF
TRBV28	.	TRBJ2-3	.	TGTGCCAGCAGTTTATCGGAGGCAGCTTTCCTTTATACGCAGTATTTT	CASSLSEAAFLYTQYF
TRBV7-3	.	TRBJ2-7	.	TGTGCCAGCAGCTTAGGGGGCCAGGGTAACGAGCAGTACTTC	CASSLGGQGNEQYF
TRBV28	.	TRBJ2-7	TRBD1	TGTGCCAGCAGTTTGGGACAGAGATACGAGCAGTACTTC	CASSLGQRYEQYF
TRBV14	.	TRBJ2-7	TRBD1	TGTGCCAGCAGCCTTTCACGATCACAGGGGGCTATTATTACCTACGAGCAGTACTTC	CASSLSRSQGAIITYEQYF
TRBV7-9	.	TRBJ2-7	TRBD1	TGTGCCAGCAGCTTAGTCGATTGGGACAGCTACGAGCAGTACTTC	CASSLVDWDSYEQYF
TRBV11-3	once	TRBJ2-1	.	TGTGCCAGCAGCTTAACATTTCTTTCCTACAATGAGCAGTTCTTC	CASSLTFLSYNEQFF
TRBV7-3	many	TRBJ1-2	.	TGTGCCAGCAGCCCGAAGGGGCTTTGGGACTATGGCTACACCTTC	CASSPKGLWDYGYTF
TRBV4-1	.	TRBJ2-1	.	TGCGCCAGCAGCAGGCAATCCAGGTCTGAGCAGTTCTTC	CASSRQSRSEQFF
TRBV5-1	.	TRBJ1-2	TRBD1	TGCGCCAGCAGCCCCCAAGGGGGCACGCAGGACTATGGCTACACCTTC	CASSPQGGTQDYGYTF
TRBV6-5	.	TRBJ2-7	.	TGTGCCAGCAGTTACTATTTCGGGAGTCCTGACGAGCAGTACTTC	CASSYYFGSPDEQYF
TRBV6-5	.	TRBJ2-1	TRBD1	TGTGCCAGCAGTATCCGGGACAGCAAAGAGCAGTTCTTC	CASSIRDSKEQFF
TRBV3-1/TRBV3-2	.	TRBJ1-2	.	TGTGCCAGCAGCCAATCGACAGCCAACTATGGCTACACCTTC	CASSQSTANYGYTF
TRBV24-1	once	TRBJ2-1	.	TGTGCCACCAGTGACCTGAGCGGCAATGAGCAGTTCTTC	CATSDLSGNEQFF
TRBV6-2/TRBV6-3	.	TRBJ1-5	TRBD1	TGTGCCAGCAGTTACCATTTGGGACAGGGGGCTGTTTATCAGCCCCAGCATTTT	CASSYHLGQGAVYQPQHF